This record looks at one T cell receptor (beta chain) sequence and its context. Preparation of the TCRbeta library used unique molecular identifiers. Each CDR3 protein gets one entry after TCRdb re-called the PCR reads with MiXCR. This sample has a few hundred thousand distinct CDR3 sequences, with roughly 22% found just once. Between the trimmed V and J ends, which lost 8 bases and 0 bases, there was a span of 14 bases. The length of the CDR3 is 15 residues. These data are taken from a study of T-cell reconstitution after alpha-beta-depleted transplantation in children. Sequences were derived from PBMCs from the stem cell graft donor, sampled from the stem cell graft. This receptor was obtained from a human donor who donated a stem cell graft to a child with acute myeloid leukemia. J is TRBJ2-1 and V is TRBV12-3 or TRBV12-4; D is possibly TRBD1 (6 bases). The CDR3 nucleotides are TGTGCCAGCTTCCGGGACATCCGCTCCTACAATGAGCAGTTCTTC. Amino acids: CASFRDIRSYNEQFF.